Shown below are 24 T cell receptor beta chains from a single sample sequenced in a study of shared clonotypes between healthy human individuals. Naivety among CD8 cells was defined by CD45RO negativity and positive CCR7 selection, thereby excluding terminally differentiated effector memory CD45RA+ cells. TCRdb keeps only in-frame clones here, not all; method: immunoSEQ multiplex PCR. The repertoire consists of about 580,000 clones, with about 98% occurring once and the leading ten covering 0.3%. The specimen was naive CD8+ T cells sorted from blood. These receptors were obtained from a man aged 30 to 39 in good health.

V usage is TRBV16 and J usage is TRBJ2-7, with unresolved D. The CDR3 runs 16 residues. V gave up 4 bases and J gave up 1 base, with 17 bases separating them. Germline CDR1 and CDR2: KGHSY and FQNENV. Here the CDR3 reads CASSPLPYFPSYEQYF. As DNA, the CDR3 is TGTGCCAGCAGCCCGCTACCCTATTTTCCTTCCTACGAGCAGTACTTC.

J is TRBJ2-7 and V is TRBV29-1; 8 bases line up with TRBD1. V gave up 0 bases and J gave up 1 base; unmatched junction bases: 11. The CDR3 length is 17 residues. Germline lookup yields CDR1 SQVTM and CDR2 ANQGSEA. CDR3 protein: CSVEDLAPGQDSYEQYF. The CDR3 bases are TGCAGCGTTGAAGATCTAGCCCCGGGACAGGATTCCTACGAGCAGTACTTC.

V usage is TRBV6-1 and J usage is TRBJ1-5, with 8 bases fitting TRBD1. Germline assignment: CDR1 MNHNS and CDR2 SASEGT. Losses at the gene ends were 4 bases for V and 2 bases for J; bases not matched to a gene: 7. The CDR3 sequence is 16 residues long. The CDR3 here is CASSAGGQYRNQPQHF. The CDR3 coding sequence is TGTGCCAGCAGTGCAGGGGGCCAGTATCGCAATCAGCCCCAGCATTTT.

The chain combines TRBV5-6 with TRBJ2-3; D gene uncertain. Germline CDR1 reads SGHDT; CDR2 reads YYEEEE. The germline V and J ends were trimmed by 1 base and 4 bases, with 4 bases remaining between them. The CDR3 is 12 residues long. The chain's CDR3 is CASSLSADTQYF. Here the CDR3 DNA reads TGTGCCAGCAGCTTGAGTGCAGATACGCAGTATTTT.

The chain employs TRBV30 and TRBJ1-2; the D is unclear. The V gene lost 0 bases and the J gene lost 8 bases, with 13 bases spanning the gap. Germline assignment: CDR1 GTSNPN and CDR2 SVGIG (reference sequence). The CDR3 totals 13 residues. The CDR3 loop reads CAWSVGLFSGYTF. CDR3 DNA sequence: TGTGCCTGGAGTGTGGGATTGTTCTCCGGCTACACCTTC.

This chain links TRBV27 with TRBJ2-2; 10 bases align to TRBD2. With V trimmed by 7 bases and J by 2 bases, 13 bases remained unmatched. Germline V CDR1 and CDR2: MNHEY, SMNVEV (reference sequence). The CDR3 spans 18 residues. CDR3 region: CASTTFNLAGVNTGELFF. CDR3 nucleotides: TGTGCCAGCACCACCTTCAACCTAGCGGGAGTTAACACCGGGGAGCTGTTTTTT.

This clone was observed once. Different DNA sequences within this sample yield the same CDR3. J is TRBJ2-5 and V is TRBV6-5; D is unclear. The CDR3 consists of 11 residues. The V gene's germline CDR1 is MNHEY and CDR2 SVGAGI. The V end lost 2 bases, the J end lost 5 bases, and 3 bases lay between the germline ends. The CDR3 reads CASSYGETQYF. The CDR3 coding sequence is TGTGCCAGCAGTTACGGCGAGACCCAGTACTTC.

The V gene is TRBV28, the J gene TRBJ2-3, with TRBD1 identical over 10 bases. CDR1 is MDHEN, CDR2 SYDVKM, per germline. Unmatched junction bases numbered 3, after V lost 5 bases and J lost 7 bases. The CDR3 length is 13 residues. The CDR3 protein is CASSGTGVNTQYF. Written as DNA, the CDR3 is TGTGCCAGCAGTGGGACAGGGGTAAATACGCAGTATTTT.

This clone was seen only once. The V call is TRBV19, the J call TRBJ2-2; D gene ambiguous. The germline V and J ends were trimmed by 7 bases and 0 bases, with 9 bases remaining between them. This CDR3 region has 14 residues. The V gene's germline CDR1 is LNHDA and CDR2 SQIVND (reference sequence). CDR3 amino acids: CASMGTANTGELFF. CDR3 sequence (DNA): TGTGCCAGTATGGGTACCGCGAACACCGGGGAGCTGTTTTTT.

The chain recombines TRBV7-2 with TRBJ2-7; D may be TRBD1 (7 bases). Germline lookup yields CDR1 SGHTA and CDR2 FQGNSA. Trimming removed 4 bases at V and 3 bases at J, with 22 bases between. This CDR3 contains 17 residues. DNA of the CDR3: TGTGCCAGCAGCTCGAAGATATATCAGGGGGGAGGCTACGAGCAGTACTTC. It is translated as CASSSKIYQGGGYEQYF.

The chain employs TRBV28 and TRBJ2-1; TRBD2 is a possible D gene (6 bases). The germline V gene has CDR1 MDHEN and CDR2 SYDVKM. The CDR3 spans 14 residues. V was pared by 3 bases and J by 5 bases, with 11 bases between. The CDR3 DNA sequence: TGTGCCAGCAGTTTCGGGGGACTTCACAATGAGCAGTTCTTC. Encoded protein: CASSFGGLHNEQFF. The complete variable domain, with remaining parts taken from reference TRBV28 and TRBJ2-1, reads DVKVTQSSRYLVKRTGEKVFLECVQDMDHENMFWYRQDPGLGLRLIYFSYDVKMKEKGDIPEGYSVSREKKERFSLILESASTNQTSMYLCASSFGGLHNEQFFGPGTRLTVL.

The chain carries TRBV15 and TRBJ2-2; D gene unclear. V lost 5 bases to trimming and J lost 2 bases, with 6 bases between them. Germline CDR1 and CDR2: LNHNV and YYDKDF (reference sequence). CDR3 length equals 13 residues. CDR3 nucleotide sequence: TGTGCCACCAGCGAGCGTAACACCGGGGAGCTGTTTTTT. Translation gives CATSERNTGELFF.

This sequence joins TRBV9 and TRBJ2-3; TRBD2 agrees at 10 bases. The CDR3 covers 17 residues. Germline values: CDR1 SGDLS, CDR2 YYNGEE. V lost 3 bases and J lost 1; bases outside the gene matches: 8. CDR3 amino acids: CASSAGTGTSGTDTQYF. DNA for the CDR3: TGTGCCAGCAGCGCCGGAACCGGGACTAGCGGCACAGATACGCAGTATTTT.

The chain links TRBV27 to TRBJ1-2; 7 bases fit TRBD1. Germline loops: CDR1 MNHEY, CDR2 SMNVEV (reference sequence). With V trimmed by 5 bases and J by 2 bases, 8 bases remained unmatched. The length of the CDR3 is 15 residues. This CDR3 reads CASSLHRGGNYGYTF. The CDR3 DNA reads TGTGCCAGCAGTCTACACAGGGGCGGCAACTATGGCTACACCTTC.

The rearrangement uses TRBV29-1 and TRBJ2-1, with TRBD1 as a possible D gene (6 bases). Germline V lookup: CDR1 SQVTM, CDR2 ANQGSEA. The V end lost 3 bases, the J end lost 4 bases, and 10 bases lay between the germline ends. The CDR3 totals 13 residues. CDR3 region: CSVEQGFYNEQFF. CDR3 bases: TGCAGCGTTGAGCAGGGGTTTTACAATGAGCAGTTCTTC.

The table lists this clone with a count of one. V usage is TRBV12-5 and J usage is TRBJ2-1, with TRBD2 matching 8 bases. The germline V gene has CDR1 LGHNT and CDR2 FRNRAP. V dropped 3 bases and J dropped 5; count of bases not matched to a gene: 3. There are 14 residues in the CDR3. CDR3 sequence reads: CASGFAGGNNEQFF. CDR3 DNA: TGTGCTAGTGGTTTCGCGGGAGGAAACAATGAGCAGTTCTTC.

This chain connects TRBV19 to TRBJ2-5; no clear D. The CDR3 is 16 residues long. The V gene lost 1 base and the J gene lost 2 bases, with 14 bases spanning the gap. The V gene's germline CDR1 is LNHDA and CDR2 SQIVND (reference sequence). This chain's CDR3 is CASSIGPQHPQETQYF. The CDR3 DNA is TGTGCCAGTAGTATAGGTCCCCAGCACCCTCAAGAGACCCAGTACTTC. Filled out from reference TRBV19 and TRBJ2-5, the complete variable domain reads DGGITQSPKYLFRKEGQNVTLSCEQNLNHDAMYWYRQDPGQGLRLIYYSQIVNDFQKGDIAEGYSVSREKKESFPLTVTSAQKNPTAFYLCASSIGPQHPQETQYFGPGTRLLVL.

The J gene is TRBJ1-1, the V gene TRBV10-2; weak D call: TRBD1 (6 bases). The CDR3 covers 13 residues. V lost 3 bases, J lost 4 bases, and 9 bases lay in between. Germline V gives CDR1 WSHSY, CDR2 SAAADI. The CDR3 bases are TGCGCCAGCAGTGATTGGGGGCCCACTGAAGCTTTCTTT. It codes for CASSDWGPTEAFF.

The chain couples TRBV29-1 to TRBJ1-1; a possible D gene is TRBD1 (5 bases). V gave up 8 bases and J gave up 1 base, with 11 bases separating them. The CDR3 contains 12 residues. CDR1 SQVTM and CDR2 ANQGSEA come from the germline V gene. CDR3 nucleotide sequence: TGCAGCTCGTGCGGGGGGAACACTGAAGCTTTCTTT. It codes for CSSCGGNTEAFF.

The rearrangement links TRBV5-6 to TRBJ2-7, with D possibly TRBD2 on 5 matching bases. V dropped 3 bases and J dropped 3 bases, with 10 bases sitting between them. Germline-derived CDR1 and CDR2 are SGHDT and YYEEEE. The CDR3 loop spans 13 amino acids. The CDR3: CASSSSLNYEQYF. The CDR3 region has the DNA TGTGCCAGCAGCTCTAGCCTAAACTACGAGCAGTACTTC. Filled out from reference TRBV5-6 and TRBJ2-7, the complete variable domain reads DAGVTQSPTHLIKTRGQQVTLRCSPKSGHDTVSWYQQALGQGPQFIFQYYEEEERQRGNFPDRFSGHQFPNYSSELNVNALLLGDSALYLCASSSSLNYEQYFGPGTRLTVT.

This clone has only a few counts. This chain links TRBV30 with TRBJ1-1, with TRBD1 as a possible D gene (5 bases). Trimming took 4 bases from V and 1 from J, leaving 16 bases between them. This CDR3 contains 15 residues. Per germline, CDR1 GTSNPN and CDR2 SVGIG (reference sequence). The CDR3 here is CAWIRRGRGNTEAFF. The CDR3 bases are TGTGCCTGGATCCGTCGGGGGAGAGGGAACACTGAAGCTTTCTTT.

CDR3 region: CASSLKYADGRSEQYF. CDR3 nucleotide sequence: TGTGCCAGCAGCTTAAAATATGCAGATGGTAGGTCCGAGCAGTACTTC. V is TRBV7-8 and J is TRBJ2-7, with D uncertain. The V and J ends lost 2 bases and 6 bases respectively, with 20 bases between them. Germline V CDR1 and CDR2: SGHVS, FQNEAQ. There are 16 residues in the CDR3.

This sequence joins TRBV28 and TRBJ1-5; a possible D gene is TRBD1 (6 bases). CDR1 is MDHEN, CDR2 SYDVKM, per germline. CDR3 length equals 15 residues. Trimming removed 4 bases from V and 3 bases from J, with 13 bases in between. CDR3: CASSSYDRHNQPQHF. The DNA for the CDR3 is TGTGCCAGCAGTTCCTACGACAGGCACAATCAGCCCCAGCATTTT.

Concerning this clone itself: Other DNA sequences in this specimen translate into the identical CDR3. The chain carries TRBV29-1 and TRBJ1-1; D remains unclear. The V gene lost 5 bases and the J gene lost 0 bases, with 4 bases spanning the gap. This CDR3 has 11 residues. The germline V gene encodes CDR1 SQVTM and CDR2 ANQGSEA. CDR3 DNA: TGCAGCGTTCGGGTGAACACTGAAGCTTTCTTT. Amino acid sequence: CSVRVNTEAFF. The variable domain in full, completed from reference TRBV29-1 and TRBJ1-1, reads SAVISQKPSRDICQRGTSLTIQCQVDSQVTMMFWYRQQPGQSLTLIATANQGSEATYESGFVIDKFPISRPNLTFSTLTVSNMSPEDSSIYLCSVRVNTEAFFGQGTRLTVV.